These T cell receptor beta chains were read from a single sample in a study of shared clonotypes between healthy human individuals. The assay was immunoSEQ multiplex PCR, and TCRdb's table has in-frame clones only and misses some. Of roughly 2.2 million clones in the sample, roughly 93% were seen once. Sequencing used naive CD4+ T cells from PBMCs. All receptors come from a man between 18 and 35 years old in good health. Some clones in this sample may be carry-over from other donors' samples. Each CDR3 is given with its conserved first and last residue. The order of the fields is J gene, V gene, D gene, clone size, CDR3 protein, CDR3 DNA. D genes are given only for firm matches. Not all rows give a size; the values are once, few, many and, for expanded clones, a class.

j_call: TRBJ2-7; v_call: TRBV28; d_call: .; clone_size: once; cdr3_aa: CASSSQGRRQYF; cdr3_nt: TGTGCCAGCAGTTCGCAGGGGCGACGACAGTACTTC
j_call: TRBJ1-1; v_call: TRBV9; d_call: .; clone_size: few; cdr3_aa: CASSPTVVPDTEAFF; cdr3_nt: TGTGCCAGCAGCCCTACCGTAGTACCCGACACTGAAGCTTTCTTT
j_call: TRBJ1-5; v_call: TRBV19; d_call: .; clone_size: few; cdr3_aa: CASSSTLVQPQHF; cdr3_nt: TGTGCCAGTAGTTCCACCTTAGTTCAGCCCCAGCATTTT
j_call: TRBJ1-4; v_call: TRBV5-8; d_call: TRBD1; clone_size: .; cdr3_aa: CASSWGQRNEKLFF; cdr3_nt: TGTGCCAGCAGCTGGGGACAGCGAAATGAAAAACTGTTTTTT
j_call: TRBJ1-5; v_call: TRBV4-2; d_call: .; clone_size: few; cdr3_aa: CASSQWEGGQPQHF; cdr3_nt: TGTGCCAGCAGCCAATGGGAGGGGGGGCAGCCCCAGCATTTT
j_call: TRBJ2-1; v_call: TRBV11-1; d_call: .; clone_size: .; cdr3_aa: CASSLGLYNEQFF; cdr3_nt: TGTGCCAGCAGCTTGGGCTTGTACAATGAGCAGTTCTTC
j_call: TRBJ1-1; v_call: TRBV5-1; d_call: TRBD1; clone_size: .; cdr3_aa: CASSSQYRGNTEAFF; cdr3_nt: TGCGCCAGCAGCTCCCAGTACAGGGGCAACACTGAAGCTTTCTTT
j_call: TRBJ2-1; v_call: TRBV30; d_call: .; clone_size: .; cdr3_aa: CAWSALSFNEQFF; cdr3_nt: TGTGCCTGGAGTGCCCTTTCTTTCAATGAGCAGTTCTTC
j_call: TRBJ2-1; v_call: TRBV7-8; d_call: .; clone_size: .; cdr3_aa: CASSPISGSEVNEQFF; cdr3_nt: TGTGCCAGCAGCCCTATTTCAGGGAGTGAGGTCAATGAGCAGTTCTTC
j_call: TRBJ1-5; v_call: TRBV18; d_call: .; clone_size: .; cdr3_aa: CASSRDNLNQPQHF; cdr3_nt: TGTGCCAGCTCCCGAGACAACCTTAATCAGCCCCAGCATTTT
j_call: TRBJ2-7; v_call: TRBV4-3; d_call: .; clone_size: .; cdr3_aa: CASSQERQELYEQYF; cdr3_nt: TGCGCCAGCAGCCAAGAGAGACAGGAGTTATACGAGCAGTACTTC
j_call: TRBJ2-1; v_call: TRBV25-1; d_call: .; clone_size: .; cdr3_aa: CASSAGLSYNEQFF; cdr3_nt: TGTGCCAGCAGTGCGGGCCTTTCCTACAATGAGCAGTTCTTC
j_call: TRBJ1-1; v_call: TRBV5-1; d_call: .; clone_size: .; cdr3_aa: CASSLQGYTEAFF; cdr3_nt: TGCGCCAGCAGCCTCCAGGGGTACACTGAAGCTTTCTTT
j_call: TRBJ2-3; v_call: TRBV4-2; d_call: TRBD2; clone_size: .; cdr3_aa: CASSQGRTSGIGGTQYF; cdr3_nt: TGTGCCAGCAGCCAAGGTCGAACTAGCGGGATTGGAGGTACGCAGTATTTT
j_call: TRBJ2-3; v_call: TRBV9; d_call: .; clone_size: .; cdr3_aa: CASSFLSGNTDTQYF; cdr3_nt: TGTGCCAGCAGCTTCCTTAGCGGCAACACAGATACGCAGTATTTT
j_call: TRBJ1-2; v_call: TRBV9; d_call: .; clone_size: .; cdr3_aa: CASSVGGRTPGYTF; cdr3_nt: TGTGCCAGCAGCGTAGGCGGCAGGACGCCTGGCTACACCTTC
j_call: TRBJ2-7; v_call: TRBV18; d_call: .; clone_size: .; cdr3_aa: CASSPLSFDRSEQYF; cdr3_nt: TGTGCCAGCTCACCACTAAGCTTCGACAGGAGCGAGCAGTACTTC
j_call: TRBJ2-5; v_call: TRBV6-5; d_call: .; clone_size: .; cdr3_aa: CASSYSGARKTQYF; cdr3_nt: TGTGCCAGCAGTTATTCCGGGGCCCGGAAGACCCAGTACTTC
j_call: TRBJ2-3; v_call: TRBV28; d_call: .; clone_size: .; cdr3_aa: CASSFPGVTDTQYF; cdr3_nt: TGTGCCAGCAGTTTCCCGGGGGTCACAGATACGCAGTATTTT
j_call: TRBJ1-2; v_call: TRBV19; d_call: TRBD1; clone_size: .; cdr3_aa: CASRKTGSYGYTF; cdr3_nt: TGTGCCAGTAGGAAGACAGGGTCATATGGCTACACCTTC
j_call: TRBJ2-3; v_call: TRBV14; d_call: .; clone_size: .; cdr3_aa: CASSQGPRSTDTQYF; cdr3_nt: TGTGCCAGCAGCCAAGGGCCTAGATCGACAGATACGCAGTATTTT
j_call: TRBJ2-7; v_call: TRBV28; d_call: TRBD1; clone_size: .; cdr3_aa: CASRPRRGTGAVHEQYF; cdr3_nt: TGTGCCAGCAGACCGCGGAGAGGGACAGGTGCTGTCCACGAGCAGTACTTC